One sample yielded the 12 T cell receptor beta chains listed below, sequenced in a study of T-cell memory formation after mild COVID-19. MiXCR, applied by TCRdb to the 5' RACE reads, yields one record per CDR3 protein. The top ten hold about 20% of the sample, which has some 350,000 distinct CDR3 sequences, over 10% seen once. Material for sequencing was PBMCs or a T cell subset sorted from them (not recorded which). Receptors originate from a young man who had mild COVID-19 (a few samples of this study predate the infection). Cell type and time point are not known.

This clonotype was detected only a few times. The chain recombines TRBV7-2 with TRBJ1-4; the D is unclear. Germline CDR1 is SGHTA and CDR2 is FQGNSA. CDR3 length: 13 residues. V lost 6 bases and J 6 bases, leaving 11 bases between the germline ends. CDR3 DNA: TGTGCCAGCAGACGTGGTTCGGATGAAAAACTGTTTTTT. Encoded protein: CASRRGSDEKLFF.

This clonotype was observed a handful of times. V is TRBV7-2 and J is TRBJ2-5; 7 nucleotides line up with TRBD2. J was trimmed by 1 base and V by 5 bases; bases with no gene match: 4. Germline V CDR1 and CDR2: SGHTA, FQGNSA. The length of the CDR3 is 14 residues. DNA for the CDR3: TGTGCCAGCAGCACCCGGGGGGTCCAAGAGACCCAGTACTTC. This encodes CASSTRGVQETQYF.

This rearrangement joins TRBV2 to TRBJ2-1; the D is unclear. Germline V gene data show CDR1 as SNHLY and CDR2 as FYNNEI. The CDR3 spans 11 residues. V was trimmed by 5 bases and J by 10 bases, leaving 9 bases between them. The DNA of the CDR3 is TGTGCCAGCAGTATACTGGGAGAGCAGTTCTTC. Its protein is CASSILGEQFF.

The CDR3 region is CASLNRGGGQETQYF. Written as DNA, the CDR3 is TGTGCCAGCCTGAACCGGGGGGGGGGCCAAGAGACCCAGTACTTC. The rearrangement uses TRBV6-5 and TRBJ2-5; TRBD2 matches 8 bases. From germline, CDR1 is MNHEY and CDR2 SVGAGI. The CDR3 totals 15 residues. Losses at the gene ends were 8 bases for V and 1 base for J; bases not matched to a gene: 9.

The gene calls are TRBV6-5 and TRBJ1-5, with a tentative D call TRBD1 (5 bases). The V and J ends lost 0 bases and 7 bases respectively, with 22 bases between them. Germline V gene data show CDR1 as MNHEY and CDR2 as SVGAGI. The CDR3 covers 18 residues. CDR3 protein: CASSYSRGVGDTQQPQHF. For the CDR3, the DNA is TGTGCCAGCAGTTACTCGAGGGGTGTCGGTGACACACAGCAGCCCCAGCATTTT.

This clonotype occurred a few times. The chain links TRBV4-3 to TRBJ1-6; D possibly corresponds to TRBD1 (5 bases). The CDR3 loop spans 15 amino acids. The V end was cut by 0 bases, the J end by 7 bases, with 10 bases between. Germline lookup yields CDR1 LGHNA and CDR2 YSLEER. The CDR3: CASSQDQGNNSPLHF. CDR3 coding DNA: TGCGCCAGCAGCCAAGATCAGGGAAACAATTCACCCCTCCACTTT.

This clonotype came up many times. The chain combines TRBV10-3 with TRBJ2-1; D unresolved. The CDR3 has 12 amino acids. Germline CDR1 is ENHRY and CDR2 is SYGVKD. V gave up 10 bases and J gave up 0 bases, with 7 bases separating them. CDR3 sequence reads: CATVNSYNEQFF. DNA of the CDR3: TGTGCCACTGTAAACTCCTACAATGAGCAGTTCTTC.

The chain joins TRBV6-6 to TRBJ1-5; 11 nucleotides line up with TRBD1. The CDR3 contains 15 residues. Germline V gives CDR1 MNHNY, CDR2 SVGAGI (reference sequence). Trimming at V came to 5 bases and at J to 6 bases, leaving 6 bases not matched to a gene. CDR3 amino acids: CASSVIGTGGQPQHF. The CDR3 DNA is TGTGCCAGCAGTGTAATCGGGACAGGGGGTCAGCCCCAGCATTTT.

The chain joins TRBV15 to TRBJ1-5, with D possibly being TRBD1 (6 bases). CDR1 is LNHNV and CDR2 is YYDKDF in the germline V gene (reference sequence). The CDR3 length is 18 residues. Trimming pared 0 bases from V and 0 bases from J, leaving 15 bases between. CDR3 nucleotide sequence: TGTGCCACCAGCAGAGACCTACCAGGGGTCTATAGCAATCAGCCCCAGCATTTT. Protein product: CATSRDLPGVYSNQPQHF.

The sample holds a few counts of this clonotype. The genes are TRBV4-2 and TRBJ1-4, with D perhaps TRBD1 (6 bases). The CDR3 has 15 amino acids. Germline V gene data show CDR1 as LGHNA and CDR2 as YNFKEQ. V lost 0 bases to trimming and J lost 4 bases, with 9 bases between them. CDR3 sequence reads: CASSQDSQGNEKLFF. The CDR3 DNA reads as TGTGCCAGCAGCCAAGATTCACAGGGTAATGAAAAACTGTTTTTT.

CDR3 region: CASSQDRQGRQFF. CDR3 sequence (DNA): TGCGCCAGCAGCCAAGATAGACAGGGTAGGCAGTTCTTC. The chain links TRBV4-3 to TRBJ2-1; 7 bases are a match to TRBD1. Trimming cost V 0 bases and J 12 bases; bases outside gene matches: 5. The germline gives CDR1 LGHNA, CDR2 YSLEER. The CDR3 spans 13 residues.

This chain joins TRBV12-3 or TRBV12-4 and TRBJ2-6; 7 bases match TRBD1. V lost 6 bases to trimming and J lost 4 bases; unmatched junction nucleotides: 3. There are 14 residues in the CDR3. CDR3 in DNA: TGTGCCAGCAGGGGGACAGACGGGGCCAACGTCCTGACTTTC. Translating it yields CASRGTDGANVLTF.